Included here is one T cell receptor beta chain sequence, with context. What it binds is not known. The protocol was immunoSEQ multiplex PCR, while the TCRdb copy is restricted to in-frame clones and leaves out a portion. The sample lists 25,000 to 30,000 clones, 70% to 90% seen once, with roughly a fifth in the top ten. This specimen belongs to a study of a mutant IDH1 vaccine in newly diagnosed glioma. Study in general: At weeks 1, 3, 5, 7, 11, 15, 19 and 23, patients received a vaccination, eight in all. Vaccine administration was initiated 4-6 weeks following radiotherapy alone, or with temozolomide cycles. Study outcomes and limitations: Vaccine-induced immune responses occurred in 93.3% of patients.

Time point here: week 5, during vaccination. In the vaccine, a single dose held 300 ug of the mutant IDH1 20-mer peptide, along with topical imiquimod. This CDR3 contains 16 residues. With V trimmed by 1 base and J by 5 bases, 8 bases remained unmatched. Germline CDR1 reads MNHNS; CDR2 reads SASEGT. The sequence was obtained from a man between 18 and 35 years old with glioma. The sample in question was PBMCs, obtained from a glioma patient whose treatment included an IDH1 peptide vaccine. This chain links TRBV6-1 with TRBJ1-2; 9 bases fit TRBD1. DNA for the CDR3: TGTGCCAGCAGTGAAGAAGGGGGGACAGGGAGGTATGGCTACACCTTC. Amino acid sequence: CASSEEGGTGRYGYTF.